Following are 15 T cell receptor beta chains from one sample sequenced in a study of response to subunit inactivated influenza vaccine. TCRdb called the RT-PCR reads again in MiXCR, with one record for every CDR3 protein. The sample contains 500,000 to 550,000 distinct CDR3 sequences, under 25% of which appear only once. This sample was also put to use in a study of T cells expressing NK-cell markers. This second study notes: The TCR beta cDNA came from 5'RACE template switching with UMIs.

The source was CD4+ T cells sorted from PBMCs, collected about 11 days after vaccination. Every receptor here comes from a man between 50 and 59 years old who received an inactivated influenza vaccine.

This chain joins TRBV20-1 and TRBJ2-1; D ambiguous. CDR1 DFQATT and CDR2 SNEGSKA come from the germline V gene (reference sequence). V lost 3 bases and J lost 7, with 13 bases in between. This CDR3 is 13 amino acids long. DNA of the CDR3: TGCAGTGCTAGGCTCCCGGGCCAAAATGAGCAGTTCTTC. This sequence encodes CSARLPGQNEQFF.

In this sample, this clonotype turned up a few times. This chain uses TRBV20-1 with TRBJ2-1, with 7 bases that match TRBD2. J was trimmed by 0 bases and V by 3 bases; bases with no gene match: 2. From germline, CDR1 is DFQATT and CDR2 SNEGSKA (reference sequence). CDR3 length: 14 amino acids. CDR3 bases: TGCAGTGCTAGCGGGGGGTTCTCCTACAATGAGCAGTTCTTC. Its translation is CSASGGFSYNEQFF.

The gene calls are TRBV23-1 and TRBJ2-5; 7 positions agree with TRBD2. TRBV23-1 is placed among ORFs of uncertain function. The junction had 5 bases not matched to a gene; V was cut back by 0 bases and J by 4 bases. This CDR3 region has 15 residues. This chain's CDR3 is CASSQSREGLETQYF. Written as DNA, the CDR3 is TGCGCCAGCAGTCAATCGAGGGAGGGGTTAGAGACCCAGTACTTC.

V and J are TRBV5-1 and TRBJ2-5; D remains ambiguous. Germline-derived CDR1 and CDR2 are SGHRS and YFSETQ. The CDR3 is 13 amino acids. The V gene lost 2 bases and the J gene lost 4 bases, with 9 bases spanning the gap. The chain's CDR3 is CASSFPPGETQYF. As DNA, the CDR3 is TGCGCCAGCAGCTTTCCACCGGGAGAGACCCAGTACTTC.

The chain carries TRBV20-1 and TRBJ2-1, with 8 nucleotides matching TRBD2. With 5 bases clipped from V and 0 bases from J, the junction kept 9 bases outside the gene matches. This CDR3 contains 16 residues. CDR1 and CDR2 (germline): DFQATT, SNEGSKA (reference sequence). The CDR3 here is CSALQLAGSSYNEQFF. Here the CDR3 DNA reads TGCAGTGCTTTACAGTTAGCGGGAAGCTCCTACAATGAGCAGTTCTTC.

This clonotype occurred a few times. The V call is TRBV20-1, the J call TRBJ1-1; a possible D gene is TRBD1 (6 bases). Germline values: CDR1 DFQATT, CDR2 SNEGSKA (reference sequence). The CDR3 sequence is 15 residues long. Trimming took off 1 base at V and 5 bases at J, with 17 bases between the two ends. Written as DNA, the CDR3 is TGCAGTGCTAGAGTCATAGAGGGGGGGCGGACTGAAGCTTTCTTT. This translates into CSARVIEGGRTEAFF.

This clonotype came up a few times. J is TRBJ2-2 and V is TRBV24-1, with a weak D call TRBD1 (6 bases). CDR3 length: 13 amino acids. Germline V CDR1 and CDR2: KGHDR, SFDVKD. Trimming removed 4 bases from V and 4 bases from J, with 6 bases in between. The CDR3 loop reads CATSEDSTGELFF. Here the CDR3 DNA reads TGTGCCACCAGTGAGGACAGCACCGGGGAGCTGTTTTTT.

The J gene is TRBJ1-1, the V gene TRBV12-3 or TRBV12-4, with D uncertain. V was clipped by 0 bases and J by 1 base, with 9 bases between them. CDR3 length equals 15 residues. CDR3 bases: TGTGCCAGCAGTTTAGCGACGGGTAGGAACACTGAAGCTTTCTTT. Translating it yields CASSLATGRNTEAFF.

The chain carries TRBV5-1 and TRBJ2-7; the D is unclear. The CDR3 extends over 11 amino acids. Trimming left V 0 bases short and J 9 bases short, with 7 bases between. The germline CDR1 and CDR2 sequences are SGHRS and YFSETQ. CDR3 in amino acids: CASSLAGVQYF. The CDR3 region has the DNA TGCGCCAGCAGCTTGGCTGGGGTGCAGTACTTC.

This clonotype occurred a few times. The rearrangement joins TRBV5-1 to TRBJ2-7; the match to TRBD1 covers 9 bases. In germline, CDR1 is SGHRS, CDR2 YFSETQ. The CDR3 spans 15 residues. Germline trimming cut 4 bases from V and 2 bases from J; bases unmatched to any gene: 7. The CDR3 loop reads CASSRGQGSTYEQYF. The DNA for the CDR3 is TGCGCCAGCAGCCGGGGACAGGGTAGCACCTACGAGCAGTACTTC.

The chain is built from TRBV3-1 and TRBJ2-7, with D perhaps TRBD1 or TRBD2 (5 bases each). The CDR3 sequence is 16 residues long. V lost 0 bases to trimming and J lost 5 bases, with 17 bases between them. Germline CDR1 and CDR2: LGHDT and YNNKEL (reference sequence). CDR3 loop: CASSQEGTLAIHEQYF. DNA of the CDR3: TGTGCCAGCAGCCAAGAGGGGACCCTAGCAATCCACGAGCAGTACTTC.

The gene calls are TRBV30 and TRBJ1-4, with TRBD1 identical over 8 bases. With V trimmed by 4 bases and J by 5 bases, 3 bases remained unmatched. This CDR3 is built from 13 residues. The germline V gene has CDR1 GTSNPN and CDR2 SVGIG (reference sequence). The CDR3 bases are TGTGCCTGGAACAGGGGGTGGAATGAAAAACTGTTTTTT. It yields the protein CAWNRGWNEKLFF.

This clonotype came up a few times. V usage is TRBV9 and J usage is TRBJ1-5, with a tentative D call TRBD1 (5 bases). V was trimmed by 3 bases and J by 2 bases, leaving 12 bases between them. This CDR3 is 15 amino acids long. CDR1 and CDR2 from the germline V gene are SGDLS and YYNGEE. This CDR3 is CASSAGTTGNQPQHF. CDR3 DNA sequence: TGTGCCAGCAGCGCTGGGACTACGGGCAATCAGCCCCAGCATTTT.

The chain combines TRBV4-2 with TRBJ1-1; D is ambiguous. The CDR3 sequence is 14 residues long. The germline V gene encodes CDR1 LGHNA and CDR2 YNFKEQ. Trimming took 1 base from V and 1 from J, leaving 7 bases between them. The CDR3 loop is CASSQVLRNTEAFF. Here the CDR3 DNA reads TGTGCCAGCAGCCAAGTGCTGAGGAACACTGAAGCTTTCTTT.

The chain combines TRBV18 with TRBJ2-2, with D perhaps being TRBD1 or TRBD2 (6 bases each). V was trimmed by 3 bases and J by 4 bases, leaving 12 bases between them. This CDR3 spans 15 amino acids. Germline lookup yields CDR1 KGHSH and CDR2 LQKENI. CDR3 DNA: TGTGCCAGCTCACCCAGACGGGGGCTCACCGGGGAGCTGTTTTTT. As protein: CASSPRRGLTGELFF.